This T cell receptor beta chain was recovered during a study of post-analysis software for immune sequencing data. Whole-study findings and limits: Controls had lower frequencies than patients of four or five TRBV segments, which included TRBV5-6, TRBV5-1 and TRBV20-1.

Prepared TCR beta cDNA libraries contained unique molecular identifiers. TCRdb used MiXCR to reprocess the PCR reads, holding one entry per CDR3 protein. Of about 430,000 distinct CDR3 sequences listed, approximately 39% are singletons. Germline V gene data show CDR1 as MNHNS and CDR2 as SASEGT. Trimming took off 1 base at V and 10 bases at J, with 14 bases between the two ends. The CDR3 has 14 amino acids. A remark on this clonotype: The antigen is not known.

The rearrangement uses TRBV6-1 and TRBJ2-1; D not certain. This TCR was sampled from a girl aged 2-10 years with multiple sclerosis. Sequences were obtained from blood. The CDR3 loop reads CASSEGPPSYEQFF. Written as DNA, the CDR3 is TGTGCCAGCAGTGAAGGTCCACCTTCCTACGAGCAGTTCTTC.